This record covers a single T cell receptor beta chain. Its matching antigen is unknown. Germline V CDR1 and CDR2: LGHDT, YNNKEL (reference sequence). This CDR3 has 18 amino acids. V gave up 1 base and J gave up 0 bases; unmatched junction bases: 11. This specimen comes from a study of CD8 T cells in ankylosing spondylitis. Findings and limits, study-wide: For ankylosing spondylitis blood, a TCR beta motif of 8 or 9 highly homologous variants appeared characteristic.

The TCR beta libraries were generated through quantitative 5'-RACE incorporating molecular barcodes. MiXCR was run by TCRdb on the 5' RACE reads, yielding one entry per CDR3 protein. The sample has about 540,000 distinct CDR3 sequences; approximately 12% are singletons. The material sequenced was blood, either unsorted or a sorted T cell fraction (not recorded which). This clonotype was obtained from a male donor with ankylosing spondylitis. The chain is built from TRBV3-1 and TRBJ1-1; the match to TRBD1 covers 7 bases. The chain's CDR3 is CASSQGIRGGDMNTEAFF. CDR3 nucleotide sequence: TGTGCCAGCAGCCAAGGCATAAGAGGGGGCGACATGAACACTGAAGCTTTCTTT.